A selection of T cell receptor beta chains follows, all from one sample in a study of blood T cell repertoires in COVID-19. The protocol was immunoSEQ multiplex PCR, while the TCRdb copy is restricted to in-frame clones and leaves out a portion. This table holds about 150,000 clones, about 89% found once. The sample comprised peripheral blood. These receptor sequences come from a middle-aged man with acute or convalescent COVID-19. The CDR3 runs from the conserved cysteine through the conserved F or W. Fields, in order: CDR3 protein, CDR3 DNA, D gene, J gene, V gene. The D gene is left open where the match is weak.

CDR3 protein: CASTQRRGVETQYF; CDR3 DNA: TGTGCCAGCACTCAAAGACGGGGGGTGGAGACCCAGTACTTC; D gene: TRBD2; J gene: TRBJ2-5; V gene: TRBV27
CDR3 protein: CSVDGTSGEQYF; CDR3 DNA: TGCAGCGTTGATGGGACTAGCGGCGAGCAGTACTTC; D gene: TRBD2; J gene: TRBJ2-7; V gene: TRBV29-1
CDR3 protein: CASASRQGGTGELFF; CDR3 DNA: TGTGCCAGCGCCAGCCGCCAGGGTGGGACCGGGGAGCTGTTTTTT; D gene: NA; J gene: TRBJ2-2; V gene: TRBV11-3
CDR3 protein: CASSLRESEQFF; CDR3 DNA: TGTGCCAGCAGTTTACGGGAGTCTGAGCAGTTCTTC; D gene: NA; J gene: TRBJ2-1; V gene: TRBV27
CDR3 protein: CASSLKPNTEAFF; CDR3 DNA: TGTGCCAGCAGCCTTAAGCCGAACACTGAAGCTTTCTTT; D gene: NA; J gene: TRBJ1-1; V gene: TRBV5-6
CDR3 protein: CASSRIYNSPLHF; CDR3 DNA: TGTGCCAGCAGTCGTATCTATAATTCACCCCTCCACTTT; D gene: NA; J gene: TRBJ1-6; V gene: TRBV28
CDR3 protein: CASRDGQGQAFF; CDR3 DNA: TGTGCCAGCAGAGATGGACAGGGACAAGCTTTCTTT; D gene: TRBD1; J gene: TRBJ1-1; V gene: TRBV28
CDR3 protein: CASSHTAGNTEAFF; CDR3 DNA: TGCGCCAGCAGCCACACAGCAGGGAACACTGAAGCTTTCTTT; D gene: NA; J gene: TRBJ1-1; V gene: TRBV5-1
CDR3 protein: CASSTRTGVTDTQYF; CDR3 DNA: TGTGCCAGTAGTACCCGGACAGGGGTCACAGATACGCAGTATTTT; D gene: TRBD1; J gene: TRBJ2-3; V gene: TRBV19
CDR3 protein: CASSHEASRKETQYF; CDR3 DNA: TGTGCCAGCAGCCATGAGGCTAGCAGAAAAGAGACCCAGTACTTC; D gene: NA; J gene: TRBJ2-5; V gene: TRBV11-2
CDR3 protein: CASSLAGGNRNSPLHF; CDR3 DNA: TGTGCCAGCAGCTTAGCAGGGGGGAATAGGAATTCACCCCTCCACTTT; D gene: TRBD1; J gene: TRBJ1-6; V gene: TRBV13
CDR3 protein: CASSDNRGDKQETQYF; CDR3 DNA: TGTGCCAGTAGCGATAACAGGGGCGACAAACAAGAGACCCAGTACTTC; D gene: TRBD1; J gene: TRBJ2-5; V gene: TRBV19
CDR3 protein: CAITLDRGGTEAFF; CDR3 DNA: TGTGCCATCACCCTGGACAGGGGTGGAACTGAAGCTTTCTTT; D gene: TRBD1; J gene: TRBJ1-1; V gene: TRBV10-3